The 5 T cell receptor beta chains presented below share a single source sample, sequenced in a study of blood T cells in healthy people across ages. A second PCR of roughly 7 to 11 cycles used a sample-barcoded 5' primer and a J-beta primer mix. TCRdb fed the 5' RACE reads into MiXCR, producing one record per CDR3 protein. This table holds about 680,000 distinct CDR3 sequences, over 45% found once. The sample consisted of blood. These receptors were taken from a woman aged 55-75 years in good health.

This clonotype has only a few counts. The chain recombines TRBV2 with TRBJ2-4; a possible D gene is TRBD2 (6 bases). Matching the DNA end better, TRBJ2-7 makes the J call doubtful. Germline V lookup: CDR1 SNHLY, CDR2 FYNNEI. The CDR3 loop spans 15 amino acids. CDR3 protein: CASTKARERFGEQYF. The CDR3 nucleotides are TGTGCCAGCACCAAGGCCCGGGAGCGTTTTGGCGAGCAGTACTTC.

This clonotype was detected a few times. This chain links TRBV12-3 or TRBV12-4 with TRBJ2-1; 11 positions agree with TRBD1. This CDR3 is 16 amino acids long. V was clipped by 5 bases and J by 10 bases; unmatched bases: 13. The CDR3 bases are TGTGCCAGCAGTCCCCGGGACAGGGGGGTAGGTTACGAGCAGTTCTTC. This codes for CASSPRDRGVGYEQFF.

This chain connects TRBV2 to TRBJ1-1; D is uncertain. This CDR3 comprises 11 residues. Germline values: CDR1 SNHLY, CDR2 FYNNEI. V lost 6 bases to trimming and J lost 7 bases, with 9 bases between them. As DNA, the CDR3 is TGTGCCAGCAGCTACACGCTTGAAGCTTTCTTT. This encodes CASSYTLEAFF.

The table lists this clonotype with a few counts. V and J are TRBV5-1 and TRBJ2-3; tentative D call: TRBD1 (5 bases). The germline V and J ends were trimmed by 4 bases and 11 bases, with 17 bases remaining between them. The germline V gene has CDR1 SGHRS and CDR2 YFSETQ. This CDR3 is built from 13 residues. This CDR3 is CASSVEIGQRQYF. For the CDR3, the DNA is TGCGCCAGCAGCGTGGAAATCGGACAAAGGCAGTATTTT.

The genes are TRBV7-2 and TRBJ2-7; 8 positions match TRBD1. CDR3 length: 14 residues. Germline V gene data show CDR1 as SGHTA and CDR2 as FQGNSA. V lost 5 bases to trimming and J lost 3 bases; unmatched junction nucleotides: 6. The CDR3 protein is CASSGETGVYEQYF. As DNA, the CDR3 is TGTGCCAGCAGCGGAGAGACAGGGGTCTACGAGCAGTACTTC.